The 9 T cell receptor beta chains below were found in one sample sequenced in a study of vaccination and CD4 T cells after COVID-19. Sequenced with the Oncomine TCR Beta short-read assay was DNA taken from cultured CD4+ T cells. TCRdb re-called the PCR reads through MiXCR, storing one row per CDR3 protein. The sample yields approximately 9,800 distinct CDR3 sequences, roughly two thirds seen once. Treatment: approximately 11-day PBMC culture with coronavirus spike peptide pools or control peptides (ViraFEST assay). Their antigen targets remain unknown. The material sequenced was CD4+ T cells from blood, cultured in vitro. The receptor source for this set is a human donor who had recovered from COVID-19.

The V call is TRBV19, the J call TRBJ2-5; the match to TRBD1 covers 8 bases. The CDR3 is 14 residues long. V trimming: 5 bases; J trimming: 7 bases; junction bases outside the gene matches: 9. CDR1 is LNHDA, CDR2 SQIVND, per germline (reference sequence). The CDR3 here is CASSPAGQGGTQYF. CDR3 DNA sequence: TGTGCCAGTAGTCCCGCCGGACAGGGCGGGACCCAGTACTTC. Full variable domain (rest looked up from reference TRBV19 and TRBJ2-5): DGGITQSPKYLFRKEGQNVTLSCEQNLNHDAMYWYRQDPGQGLRLIYYSQIVNDFQKGDIAEGYSVSREKKESFPLTVTSAQKNPTAFYLCASSPAGQGGTQYFGPGTRLLVL.

The V call is TRBV11-3, the J call TRBJ2-7; TRBD1 aligns across 7 bases. V lost 4 bases to trimming and J lost 2 bases; unmatched junction nucleotides: 5. The germline V gene encodes CDR1 SGHNT and CDR2 YENEEA. CDR3 size: 14 residues. The CDR3, as DNA: TGTGCCAGCAGCTCGGACAGGCGGACCTACGAGCAGTACTTC. It specifies CASSSDRRTYEQYF.

The chain joins TRBV20-1 to TRBJ2-7; 15 nucleotides align to TRBD2. The CDR3 extends over 16 amino acids. J lost 7 bases, V lost 6 bases, and 13 bases had no gene match. Germline V gives CDR1 DFQATT, CDR2 SNEGSKA (reference sequence). Here the CDR3 reads CSALLLSGTSGREQYF. CDR3 bases: TGCAGTGCCCTACTGCTGTCCGGGACTAGCGGGAGGGAGCAGTACTTC.

This clonotype was detected once. V and J are TRBV5-1 and TRBJ1-5; 7 bases agree with TRBD1. The ends lost 0 bases at V and 1 base at J; junction bases unmatched: 1. The CDR3 spans 15 residues. Germline values: CDR1 SGHRS, CDR2 YFSETQ. CDR3 region: CASSLEGASNQPQHF. CDR3 nucleotide sequence: TGCGCCAGCAGCTTGGAGGGGGCCAGCAATCAGCCCCAGCATTTT.

The J gene is TRBJ1-5, the V gene TRBV5-6; 8 nucleotides match TRBD1. Losses at the gene ends were 3 bases for V and 9 bases for J; bases not matched to a gene: 8. The CDR3 spans 14 residues. Germline V lookup: CDR1 SGHDT, CDR2 YYEEEE. CDR3 coding DNA: TGTGCCAGCAGCTCGCGGACAGGGAAGGGGCCCCAGCATTTT. It yields the protein CASSSRTGKGPQHF.

The chain recombines TRBV7-2 with TRBJ2-5; 12 nucleotides align to TRBD2. J gave up 5 bases and V 5 bases, and 12 bases lay outside the gene matches. The CDR3 has 17 residues. Germline-derived CDR1 and CDR2 are SGHTA and FQGNSA. CDR3 protein: CASSARASGGAAETQYF. DNA of the CDR3: TGTGCCAGCAGCGCCCGGGCTAGCGGGGGGGCCGCGGAGACCCAGTACTTC.

The chain joins TRBV24-1 to TRBJ2-7; D not certain. Trimming left V 7 bases short and J 4 bases short, with 7 bases between. Germline V gene sequence: CDR1 KGHDR, CDR2 SFDVKD. This CDR3 comprises 11 residues. CDR3 nucleotides: TGTGCCACCAGCGCAGATTACGAGCAGTACTTC. Encoded protein: CATSADYEQYF.

The CDR3 sequence is CSARGGGSNQPQHF. CDR3 in DNA: TGCAGTGCTAGAGGTGGGGGGAGCAATCAGCCCCAGCATTTT. The rearrangement links TRBV20-1 to TRBJ1-5; D might be TRBD1 (5 bases). The germline V gene encodes CDR1 DFQATT and CDR2 SNEGSKA (reference sequence). V was cut by 1 base and J by 1 base, with 8 bases left in between. The CDR3 loop spans 14 amino acids.

The chain joins TRBV7-9 to TRBJ1-5, with D perhaps TRBD1 (5 bases). The germline gives CDR1 SEHNR, CDR2 FQNEAQ (reference sequence). CDR3 length equals 13 residues. Trimming removed 5 bases at V and 7 bases at J, with 12 bases between. CDR3 protein: CASSGSGQQPQHF. Written as DNA, the CDR3 is TGTGCCAGCAGCGGATCAGGGCAACAGCCCCAGCATTTT.